This T cell receptor (beta chain) was identified during a study of blood T cell repertoires in COVID-19. Study in general: In each case, the material was cDNA or gDNA derived from T cells, B-cell-depleted T cells, or PBMCs.

V lost 2 bases, J lost 8 bases, and 10 bases lay in between. This CDR3 is built from 13 residues. Germline CDR1 and CDR2: SGHTA and FQGTGA. This table comes from immunoSEQ multiplex PCR, and its TCRdb copy is limited to in-frame clones, with some not included. The sample has 90,000 or so clones; approximately 88% are singletons. Seattle cases were enrolled at active infection and followed longitudinally. The V call is TRBV7-3, the J call TRBJ2-1, with a weak D call TRBD2 (5 bases). The sequenced sample was peripheral blood. This receptor was identified in a man aged 55 to 70 with COVID-19, enrolled during active disease. CDR3 sequence (DNA): TGTGCCAGCAGCTTACAAAGGCGGGATGAGCAGTTCTTC. Translation: CASSLQRRDEQFF.